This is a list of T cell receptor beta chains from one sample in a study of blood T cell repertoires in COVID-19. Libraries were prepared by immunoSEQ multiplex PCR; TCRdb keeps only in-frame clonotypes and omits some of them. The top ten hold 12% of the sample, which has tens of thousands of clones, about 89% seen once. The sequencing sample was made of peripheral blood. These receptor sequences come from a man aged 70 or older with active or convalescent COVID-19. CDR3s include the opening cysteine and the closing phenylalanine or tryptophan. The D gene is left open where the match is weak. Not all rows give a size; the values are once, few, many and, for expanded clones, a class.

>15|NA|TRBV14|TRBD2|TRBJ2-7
CASSLRLAGAYEQYF
TGTGCCAGCAGCCTCAGACTAGCGGGGGCCTACGAGCAGTACTTC
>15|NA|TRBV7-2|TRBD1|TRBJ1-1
CASSLRGTGNTEAFF
TGTGCCAGCAGCTTAAGGGGGACAGGGAACACTGAAGCTTTCTTT
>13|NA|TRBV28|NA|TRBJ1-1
CASSRGGGTEAFF
TGTGCCAGCAGTCGGGGAGGGGGCACTGAAGCTTTCTTT
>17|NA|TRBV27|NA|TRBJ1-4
CASSLIGGSPANEKLFF
TGTGCCAGCAGTTTAATTGGGGGCAGCCCTGCTAATGAAAAACTGTTTTTT
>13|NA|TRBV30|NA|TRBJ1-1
CAWRSVMNTEAFF
TGTGCCTGGAGATCGGTAATGAACACTGAAGCTTTCTTT
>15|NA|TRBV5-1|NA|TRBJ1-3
CASSRIGMTGNTIYF
TGCGCCAGCAGTCGGATCGGGATGACTGGAAACACCATATATTTT
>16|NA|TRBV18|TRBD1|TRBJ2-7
CASSPTGGAGSYEQYF
TGTGCCAGCTCGCCAACAGGGGGCGCGGGTAGCTACGAGCAGTACTTC
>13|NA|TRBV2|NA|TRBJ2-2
CASTGTSGGELFF
TGTGCCAGCACCGGGACAAGTGGCGGGGAGCTGTTTTTT
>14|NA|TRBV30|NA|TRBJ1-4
CAWSVSRGYEKLFF
TGTGCCTGGAGTGTTTCCCGCGGTTATGAAAAACTGTTTTTT
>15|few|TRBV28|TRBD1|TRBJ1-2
CASSSLLGQSIRYTF
TGTGCCAGTTCTTCTCTCCTGGGACAGTCTATACGCTACACCTTC
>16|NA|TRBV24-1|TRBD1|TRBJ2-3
CATSDPRQGSTDTQYF
TGTGCCACCAGTGACCCGAGACAGGGAAGCACAGATACGCAGTATTTT
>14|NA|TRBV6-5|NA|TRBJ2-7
CASGEPSNYYEQYF
TGTGCCAGCGGGGAGCCATCAAACTACTACGAGCAGTACTTC
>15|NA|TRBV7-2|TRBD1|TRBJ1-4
CASTLEGGRNEKLFF
TGTGCCAGCACCTTAGAAGGGGGCCGGAATGAAAAACTGTTTTTT
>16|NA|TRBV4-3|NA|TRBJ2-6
CASSQEPGAGANVLTF
TGCGCCAGCAGCCAAGAACCAGGGGCTGGGGCCAACGTCCTGACTTTC
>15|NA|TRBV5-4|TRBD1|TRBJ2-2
CASSTGQGRTGELFF
TGTGCCAGCAGCACCGGACAGGGACGCACCGGGGAGCTGTTTTTT
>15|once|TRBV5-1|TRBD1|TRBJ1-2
CASSQQTGGAMGYTF
TGCGCCAGCAGCCAACAGACAGGGGGCGCGATGGGCTACACCTTC
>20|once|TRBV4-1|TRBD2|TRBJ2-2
CASSQGATGTSGANTGELFF
TGCGCCAGCAGCCAAGGCGCCACCGGGACTAGCGGGGCGAACACCGGGGAGCTGTTTTTT
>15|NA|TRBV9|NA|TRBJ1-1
CASSPWEGVNTEAFF
TGTGCCAGCAGCCCATGGGAGGGGGTGAACACTGAAGCTTTCTTT
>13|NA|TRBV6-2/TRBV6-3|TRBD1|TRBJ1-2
CASSYSTGYGYTF
TGTGCCAGCAGTTACTCGACAGGGTATGGCTACACCTTC
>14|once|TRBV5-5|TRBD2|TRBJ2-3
CASSLALAGNTQYF
TGTGCCAGCAGCTTGGCCCTAGCGGGGAATACGCAGTATTTT
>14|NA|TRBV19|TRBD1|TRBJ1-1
CASSRDRGLTEAFF
TGTGCCAGTAGCCGGGACAGGGGGCTCACTGAAGCTTTCTTT
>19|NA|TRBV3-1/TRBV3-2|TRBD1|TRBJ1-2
CASSQDRSGTGAFNYGYTF
TGTGCCAGCAGCCAAGACCGATCGGGGACAGGAGCTTTTAACTATGGCTACACCTTC